Each of the 8 T cell receptor beta chains below was sequenced from the same sample in a study of T cells in Graves' hyperthyroidism and ophthalmopathy. TCR beta CDR3 region amplification was performed from RNA transcripts. In the first-round RT-PCR of the TCR CDR3, the HTBI primer set was used. MiXCR, applied by TCRdb to the multiplex PCR reads, yields one record per CDR3 protein. The repertoire has about 420,000 distinct CDR3 sequences, 15% to 17% of them found once; the top ten carry roughly an eighth. The sequenced sample consisted of blood. Receptors originate from a woman under 30 with Graves' hyperthyroidism.

This clonotype was observed at least ten times. V usage is TRBV11-2 and J usage is TRBJ1-1; the D is unclear. The CDR3 runs to 14 residues. CDR1 is SGHAT and CDR2 is FQNNGV in the germline V gene. V was shortened by 1 base and J by 5 bases, with 11 bases between the two germline ends. The CDR3 nucleotides read TGTGCCAGCAGCTTAGTCAGGAGCGCGACTGAAGCTTTCTTT. It specifies CASSLVRSATEAFF.

This clonotype was recorded many times. V gene TRBV12-3 or TRBV12-4 combines with J gene TRBJ2-5, with 8 nucleotides matching TRBD2. J was trimmed by 5 bases and V by 2 bases; bases with no gene match: 4. This CDR3 spans 14 amino acids. CDR3 protein: CASSLFPSGETQYF. The DNA of the CDR3 is TGTGCCAGCAGTTTATTCCCTAGCGGGGAGACCCAGTACTTC.

This clonotype showed up many times. The chain joins TRBV7-2 to TRBJ1-2, with 11 bases fitting TRBD1. There are 15 residues in the CDR3. V gave up 5 bases and J gave up 4 bases; unmatched junction bases: 6. Germline V gene data show CDR1 as SGHTA and CDR2 as FQGNSA. The CDR3 sequence is CASSTGQGAVYGYTF. CDR3 coding DNA: TGTGCCAGCAGCACCGGACAGGGGGCAGTCTATGGCTACACCTTC. The full variable domain, rest sourced from reference TRBV7-2 and TRBJ1-2, is GAGVSQSPSNKVTEKGKDVELRCDPISGHTALYWYRQSLGQGLEFLIYFQGNSAPDKSGLPSDRFSAERTGGSVSTLTIQRTQQEDSAVYLCASSTGQGAVYGYTFGSGTRLTVV.

The table lists this clonotype with a few counts. The genes are TRBV7-9 and TRBJ2-7; TRBD2 matches at 7 bases. The CDR3 runs 17 residues. The germline V gene has CDR1 SEHNR and CDR2 FQNEAQ (reference sequence). V trimming: 4 bases; J trimming: 5 bases; junction bases outside the gene matches: 17. CDR3 bases: TGTGCCAGCAGCTCTACCTGGGGGGAGGGGAGTCAGAACGAGCAGTACTTC. Translating gives CASSSTWGEGSQNEQYF.

In nucleotides, the CDR3 is TGCAGTGCTAGGATCCCGGGATTGGGGACAGATACGCAGTATTTT. Its protein product is CSARIPGLGTDTQYF. The chain is built from TRBV20-1 and TRBJ2-3; maybe TRBD2 (5 bases). Germline loops: CDR1 DFQATT, CDR2 SNEGSKA (reference sequence). This CDR3 is built from 15 residues. V shed 3 bases and J shed 3 bases, with 16 bases lying between them.

This clonotype has at least ten counts. The V call is TRBV7-3, the J call TRBJ2-3; no reliable D call. CDR1 is SGHTA and CDR2 is FQGTGA in the germline V gene. CDR3 length: 21 amino acids. V dropped 6 bases and J dropped 0 bases, with 31 bases sitting between them. CDR3 sequence (DNA): TGTGCCAGCAGTTCTCCTGCTGGGAACGAACTTTACGGACCTAGCACAGATACGCAGTATTTT. This sequence encodes CASSSPAGNELYGPSTDTQYF. The full variable domain, rest sourced from reference TRBV7-3 and TRBJ2-3, is GAGVSQTPSNKVTEKGKYVELRCDPISGHTALYWYRQSLGQGPEFLIYFQGTGAADDSGLPNDRFFAVRPEGSVSTLKIQRTERGDSAVYLCASSSPAGNELYGPSTDTQYFGPGTRLTVL.

This clonotype showed up just a few times. The germline gene is not matched at one end of the junction; a read error may be the cause. CDR3 sequence reads: CASSDSSWNSYEQYF. CDR3 sequence (DNA): TGTGCCAGCAGTGACTCGTCCTGGAACTCCTACGAGCAGTACTTC. The chain employs TRBV6-5 and TRBJ2-7; D is undetermined. The germline gives CDR1 MNHEY, CDR2 SVGAGI. This CDR3 is built from 15 residues.

This clonotype came up once. The V gene is TRBV12-3 or TRBV12-4, the J gene TRBJ2-7; no clear D gene. The CDR3 is 12 residues long. Trimming took 2 bases from V and 5 from J, leaving 7 bases between them. The CDR3 DNA is TGTGCCAGCAGTTTATACCGTGACGAGCAGTACTTC. Its protein product is CASSLYRDEQYF.